These 9 T cell receptor beta chains were all obtained from the same sample, sequenced in a study of T cell responses to AZD1222 COVID-19 vaccine. Produced via immunoSEQ multiplex PCR; TCRdb's table is partial and in-frame only. The sample carries some 94,000 clones, approximately 92% recorded once. The material was peripheral blood, obtained on day 0 of AZD1222 vaccination. The origin of the receptors is an adult in good health.

The chain couples TRBV7-3 to TRBJ2-2, with D hard to call. CDR1 SGHTA and CDR2 FQGTGA come from the germline V gene. The V gene lost 4 bases and the J gene lost 6 bases, with 9 bases spanning the gap. This CDR3 region has 13 residues. The CDR3 loop is CASSSSHSGELFF. The CDR3 region has the DNA TGTGCCAGCAGCTCGTCGCACTCCGGGGAGCTGTTTTTT.

The chain joins TRBV13 to TRBJ2-1; TRBD1 matches 7 bases. Germline V gene data show CDR1 as PRHDT and CDR2 as FYEKMQ (reference sequence). J lost 16 bases, V lost 0 bases, and 6 bases had no gene match. The CDR3 is 12 residues long. DNA for the CDR3: TGTGCCAGCAGCTTAGGCCAGGGGGTAAAATTCTTC. Its translation is CASSLGQGVKFF. Full variable domain (missing parts from reference TRBV13 and TRBJ2-1): AAGVIQSPRHLIKEKRETATLKCYPIPRHDTVYWYQQGPGQDPQFLISFYEKMQSDKGSIPDRFSAQQFSDYHSELNMSSLELGDSALYFCASSLGQGVKFFGPGTRLTVL.

The chain links TRBV7-9 to TRBJ1-1; D is unresolved. V was shortened by 5 bases and J by 5 bases, with 24 bases between the two germline ends. Germline loops: CDR1 SEHNR, CDR2 FQNEAQ (reference sequence). CDR3 length equals 17 residues. The CDR3 nucleotides read TGTGCCAGCAGCCCGTCCGGGTCGGCGTGGGTAGGAACTGAAGCTTTCTTT. It is translated as CASSPSGSAWVGTEAFF.

The gene calls are TRBV4-1 and TRBJ1-5; TRBD1 might be the D (5 bases). The CDR3 is 14 amino acids. V was clipped by 0 bases and J by 6 bases, with 9 bases between them. Germline CDR1 is MGHRA and CDR2 is YSYEKL. In nucleotides, the CDR3 is TGCGCCAGCAGCCAAGAGAGGGGTACTCAGCCCCAGCATTTT. This encodes CASSQERGTQPQHF.

The chain recombines TRBV6-5 with TRBJ2-7; 7 bases are shared with TRBD1. The germline gives CDR1 MNHEY, CDR2 SVGAGI. V dropped 5 bases and J dropped 2; count of bases not matched to a gene: 9. This CDR3 contains 15 residues. The CDR3 DNA reads as TGTGCCAGCAGTCCCTCTCGGGACAGTACCTACGAGCAGTACTTC. This encodes CASSPSRDSTYEQYF.

The chain employs TRBV18 and TRBJ1-1, with a possible D match to TRBD1 (5 bases). Trimming shortened V by 0 bases and J by 8 bases, and 19 bases separated the two germline ends. The CDR3 sequence is 16 residues long. CDR1 and CDR2 (germline): KGHSH, LQKENI. The CDR3 coding sequence is TGTGCCAGCTCACCACCGTATCAGGGAACCCTTGCGGAAGCTTTCTTT. Translation: CASSPPYQGTLAEAFF.

The V gene is TRBV13, the J gene TRBJ2-5; D is unresolved. The CDR3 has 14 amino acids. CDR1 and CDR2 (germline): PRHDT, FYEKMQ (reference sequence). Trimming removed 3 bases from V and 1 base from J, with 9 bases in between. The CDR3 coding sequence is TGTGCCAGCAGCTTGAGTGCGGTCCAAGAGACCCAGTACTTC. Its translation: CASSLSAVQETQYF.

This clone was seen more than once but under ten times. This chain links TRBV5-4 with TRBJ2-3, with 9 bases lining up with TRBD2. The germline gives CDR1 SGHNT, CDR2 YYREEE (reference sequence). With V trimmed by 7 bases and J by 0 bases, 12 bases remained unmatched. The length of the CDR3 is 17 residues. CDR3: CASRTGTSFSSTDTQYF. CDR3 nucleotides: TGTGCCAGCCGGACCGGGACTAGCTTTTCCAGCACAGATACGCAGTATTTT.

The gene calls are TRBV5-1 and TRBJ1-1; unclear D gene. This CDR3 region has 13 residues. V lost 7 bases to trimming and J lost 1 base, with 11 bases between them. Germline V gene lookup returns CDR1 SGHRS and CDR2 YFSETQ. The CDR3 DNA sequence: TGCGCCAGCCACGGGCAGGCGAACACTGAAGCTTTCTTT. It is translated as CASHGQANTEAFF.